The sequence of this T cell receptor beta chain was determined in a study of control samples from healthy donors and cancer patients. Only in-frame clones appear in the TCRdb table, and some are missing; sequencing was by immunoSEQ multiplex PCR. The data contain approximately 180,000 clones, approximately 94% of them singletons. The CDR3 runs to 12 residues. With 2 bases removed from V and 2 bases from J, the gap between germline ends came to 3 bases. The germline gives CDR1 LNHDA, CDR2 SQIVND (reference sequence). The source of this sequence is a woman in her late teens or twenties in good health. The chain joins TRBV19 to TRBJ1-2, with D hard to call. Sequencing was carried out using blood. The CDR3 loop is CASSILNYGYTF. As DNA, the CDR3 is TGTGCCAGTAGTATATTGAACTATGGCTACACCTTC.